This T cell receptor (beta chain) was observed in a study of CD8 T cells in Susac syndrome. Sequencing of TCR beta, carried out with a high-throughput approach, was applied to CD8+ and CD4+ T cells from the blood. Bulk CD8+ and CD4+ cells came from magnetic negative isolation; CD8+ TEMRA by FACS. RNA in amounts of about 0.5 to 1 ug was reverse transcribed with random hexamers. In TCRdb, the immunoSEQ multiplex PCR reads were re-called with MiXCR into one record per CDR3 protein. The sample has some 180,000 distinct CDR3 sequences, around 94% seen once; the top ten hold 0.085% to 0.1%. Germline V gives CDR1 KGHSH, CDR2 LQKENI. The CDR3 runs to 14 residues. The V end lost 2 bases, the J end lost 0 bases, and 5 bases lay between the germline ends.

The chain has TRBV18 and TRBJ1-3; no reliable D call. The clonotype was recovered from a human donor with Susac syndrome. Sequencing input: CD4+ T cells from PBMCs. CDR3 sequence (DNA): TGTGCCAGCTCACCAGCTAACTCTGGAAACACCATATATTTT. Translated, it gives CASSPANSGNTIYF.